The rows below give T cell receptor beta chains drawn from one sample of a study of cytotoxic CD8 clonotypes in ibrutinib-treated CLL. Profiled with immunoSEQ multiplex PCR; TCRdb holds only in-frame clones, not every one. In the table there are approximately 100,000 clones, roughly 80% of which are singletons. Sequencing was performed on PBMCs, taken after 12 months of ibrutinib treatment. The receptors shown here come from a human donor with chronic lymphocytic leukemia. Both conserved end residues are part of each CDR3. A D gene is named only where the DNA matches it firmly. The listing skips clone size in some rows; elsewhere it reads once, few, many or a size class.

v_call,clone_size,j_call,d_call,cdr3_nt,cdr3_aa
TRBV28,.,TRBJ1-1,.,TGTGCCAGCAGCCCGAAAGGACAGCGGATCAACACTGAAGCTTTCTTT,CASSPKGQRINTEAFF
TRBV4-1,few,TRBJ1-1,TRBD1,TGCGCCAGCAGCCAAGCGGGACAGGGGGTGGGCACTGAAGCTTTCTTT,CASSQAGQGVGTEAFF
TRBV7-3,.,TRBJ1-2,.,TGTGCCAGCAGCCCCCAAGGCAGGGGCGCTGGCTACACCTTC,CASSPQGRGAGYTF
TRBV5-6,.,TRBJ2-7,TRBD1,TGTGCCAGCAGCGCCCTGAGGACAGGGGGTGGGTACGAGCAGTACTTC,CASSALRTGGGYEQYF
TRBV7-3,.,TRBJ2-5,TRBD1,TGTGCCAGCAGCCCCCAAGAGGGGGCAGAGACCCAGTACTTC,CASSPQEGAETQYF
TRBV25-1,few,TRBJ1-1,.,TGTGCCAGCAGTGAATATCTCAGGGATGAAGCTTTCTTT,CASSEYLRDEAFF
TRBV4-1,.,TRBJ1-6,.,TGCGCCAGCAGCCAAGGGCCTCCCAGGGGTCCACCCCTCCACTTT,CASSQGPPRGPPLHF
TRBV28,.,TRBJ1-6,.,TGTGCCAGCAGTTTAGTGAGGCAGTATAATTCACCCCTCCACTTT,CASSLVRQYNSPLHF
TRBV7-9,.,TRBJ2-3,.,TGTGCCAGTCAAACGACAGATACGCAGTATTTT,CASQTTDTQYF
TRBV7-2,few,TRBJ1-1,.,TGTGCCAGCAGCTTAGCGGCCGGGGCCAACACTGAAGCTTTCTTT,CASSLAAGANTEAFF
TRBV27,.,TRBJ1-3,.,TGTGCCAGCAGCCCCGGGACACCCGGCCGGTCGGGAAACACCATATATTTT,CASSPGTPGRSGNTIYF
TRBV2,.,TRBJ2-3,TRBD1,TGTGCCACCGGAGAGACAGGGGGCGCGTCAGATACGCAGTATTTT,CATGETGGASDTQYF
TRBV7-2,.,TRBJ1-3,.,TGTGCCAGCAGCTTAACTAGGAGTTCTGGAAACACCATATATTTT,CASSLTRSSGNTIYF
TRBV11-2,.,TRBJ2-7,TRBD1,TGTGCCAGCAGCCCCTACGGGACAGGGATGTACGAGCAGTACTTC,CASSPYGTGMYEQYF
TRBV11-3,.,TRBJ2-3,.,TGTGCCAGCAGCTTGCGGAGTAGGGCAGATACGCAGTATTTT,CASSLRSRADTQYF
TRBV5-1,.,TRBJ2-7,.,TGCGCCAGCAGCTCCGGACAGACCTACGAGCAGTACTTC,CASSSGQTYEQYF
TRBV2,.,TRBJ2-7,.,TGTGCCAGTGGGAGGAGGGTGGGATACGAGCAGTACTTC,CASGRRVGYEQYF
TRBV5-5,.,TRBJ1-2,.,TGTGCCAGCAGGTCCCGGGACACAACCTATGGCTACACCTTC,CASRSRDTTYGYTF
TRBV7-2,.,TRBJ2-5,.,TGTGCCAGCAGCTTAGGACAGCCAGGGCAAGAGACCCAGTACTTC,CASSLGQPGQETQYF
TRBV18,.,TRBJ2-7,.,TGTGCCAGCTCACCTACAGAATACGAGCAGTACTTC,CASSPTEYEQYF
TRBV30,.,TRBJ2-2,.,TGTGCCTGGAGTTCGACAGGAACCGGGGAGCTGTTTTTT,CAWSSTGTGELFF
TRBV6-6,.,TRBJ1-2,TRBD1,TGTGCCAGCAGATCATTGGACAGGGAAGAGGGCTATGGCTACACCTTC,CASRSLDREEGYGYTF
TRBV9,.,TRBJ2-1,.,TGTGCCAGCAGCGTAGGAGGGGCAGGGGTCCGTGAGCAGTTCTTC,CASSVGGAGVREQFF
TRBV14,.,TRBJ1-1,.,TGTGCCAGCAGCCGGGGAGTTACCACTGAAGCTTTCTTT,CASSRGVTTEAFF
TRBV30,.,TRBJ1-4,TRBD1,TGTGCCTGGAGTGCTCGGACAGGGGTGGGCGAAAAACTGTTTTTT,CAWSARTGVGEKLFF
TRBV6-1,.,TRBJ1-2,TRBD1,TGTGCCAGCAGTGGGTCGGACAGGGGGGGAGGCTACACCTTC,CASSGSDRGGGYTF
TRBV11-3,.,TRBJ1-1,.,TGTGCCAGCAGCTTCTCGTCCACTGAAGCTTTCTTT,CASSFSSTEAFF
TRBV11-2,.,TRBJ2-7,TRBD1,TGTGCCAGCAGCTTAGATCTGACAGGGAGAACCTACGAGCAGTACTTC,CASSLDLTGRTYEQYF
TRBV9,.,TRBJ1-3,.,TGTGCCAGCAGCCCCCTTGGGGGGGCTGGAAACACCATATATTTT,CASSPLGGAGNTIYF
TRBV19,.,TRBJ2-2,.,TGTGCCAGTAAAGAGGGCTTGAACACCGGGGAGCTGTTTTTT,CASKEGLNTGELFF
TRBV5-1,.,TRBJ2-3,.,TGCGCCAGCAGCTTGGGGGATCGGGACACAGATACGCAGTATTTT,CASSLGDRDTDTQYF
TRBV9,.,TRBJ2-3,.,TGTGCCAGCAGCGTAGGCCAGGGGAGGGATACGCAGTATTTT,CASSVGQGRDTQYF
TRBV21-1,.,TRBJ2-7,.,TGTGCCAGCACCACATCCCAAGACAGGGAAGTCTACGAGCAGTACTTC,CASTTSQDREVYEQYF
TRBV6-5,.,TRBJ2-5,.,TGTGCCAGCAGTTACACCTCGAGGACAAGTCAAGAGACCCAGTACTTC,CASSYTSRTSQETQYF
TRBV4-2,.,TRBJ1-2,.,TGTGCCAGCAGCCAAACCCGGACGGCAGGTCGAAGCACCTTC,CASSQTRTAGRSTF
TRBV27,.,TRBJ2-7,.,TGTGCCAGCCGGACGACCCCCTTAGCCGAGCAGTACTTC,CASRTTPLAEQYF
TRBV29-1,.,TRBJ1-2,.,TGCAGCGTTGAAGGGGATGTGAGGACTAACTATGGCTACACCTTC,CSVEGDVRTNYGYTF
TRBV11-3,.,TRBJ1-1,.,TGTGCCAGCAGCTTAGGGCTGATCACTGAAGCTTTCTTT,CASSLGLITEAFF
TRBV18,.,TRBJ1-2,.,TGTGCCAGCTCACCGGATTCCGGGGGCTACACCTTC,CASSPDSGGYTF
TRBV7-2,.,TRBJ2-5,TRBD2,TGTGCCAGCAGCTCCGAACTAGCGGGGGATGGGGCCCAGTACTTC,CASSSELAGDGAQYF
TRBV28,.,TRBJ1-1,.,TGTGCCAGCAGTTTGGGGTTGAACACTGAAGCTTTCTTT,CASSLGLNTEAFF
TRBV5-6,.,TRBJ2-7,.,TGTGCCAGCAGCTTGAGGGGCACGTACGAGCAGTACTTC,CASSLRGTYEQYF
TRBV2,.,TRBJ1-2,.,TGTGCCAGCACCTTAAACTCCGGGGTGACCTTC,CASTLNSGVTF